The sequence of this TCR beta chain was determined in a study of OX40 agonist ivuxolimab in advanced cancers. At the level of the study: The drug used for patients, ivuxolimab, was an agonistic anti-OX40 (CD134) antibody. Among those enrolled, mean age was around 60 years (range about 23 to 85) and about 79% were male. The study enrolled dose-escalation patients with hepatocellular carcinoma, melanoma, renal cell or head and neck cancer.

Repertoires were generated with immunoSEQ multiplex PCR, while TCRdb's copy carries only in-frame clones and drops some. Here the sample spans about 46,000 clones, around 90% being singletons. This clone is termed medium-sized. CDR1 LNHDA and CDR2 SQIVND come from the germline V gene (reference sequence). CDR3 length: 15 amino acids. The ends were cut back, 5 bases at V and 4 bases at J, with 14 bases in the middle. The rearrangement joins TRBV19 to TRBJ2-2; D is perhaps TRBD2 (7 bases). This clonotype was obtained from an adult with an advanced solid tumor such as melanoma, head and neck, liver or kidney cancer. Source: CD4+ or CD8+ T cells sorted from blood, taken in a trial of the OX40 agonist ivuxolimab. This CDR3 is CASSLGGAGTGELFF. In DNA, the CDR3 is TGTGCCAGTAGTCTGGGGGGGGCCGGCACCGGGGAGCTGTTTTTT.